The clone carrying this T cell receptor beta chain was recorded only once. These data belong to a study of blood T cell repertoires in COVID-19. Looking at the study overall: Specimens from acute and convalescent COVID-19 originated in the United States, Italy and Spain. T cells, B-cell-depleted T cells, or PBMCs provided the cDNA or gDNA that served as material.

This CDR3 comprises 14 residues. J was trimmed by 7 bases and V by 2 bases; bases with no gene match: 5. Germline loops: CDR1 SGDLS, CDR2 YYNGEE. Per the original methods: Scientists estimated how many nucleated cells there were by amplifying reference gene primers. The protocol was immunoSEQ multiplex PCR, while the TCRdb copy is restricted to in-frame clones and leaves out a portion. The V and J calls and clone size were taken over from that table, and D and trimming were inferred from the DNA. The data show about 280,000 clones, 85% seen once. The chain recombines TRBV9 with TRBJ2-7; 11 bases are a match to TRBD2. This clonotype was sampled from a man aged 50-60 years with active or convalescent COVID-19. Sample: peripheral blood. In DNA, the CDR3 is TGTGCCAGCAGCGTTAGCGGGAGGGCCAGGGAGCAGTACTTC. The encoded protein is CASSVSGRAREQYF.